These 19 T cell receptor beta chains were sequenced from one sample in a study of T cell clones after liver transplantation. Profiled with immunoSEQ multiplex PCR; TCRdb holds only in-frame clones, not every one. This sample carries some 45,000 clones, 85% to 90% of them seen once, and the ten largest clones take 2% to 2.5%. Sequencing was performed on CD4+ T cells from blood, taken 24 months after liver transplant. The receptors stem from a human patient who received a liver transplant. The graft donor may account for some of the T cells.

Comment on this clone: One end of the junction is discordant with germline, which a read error may explain. This CDR3 is also generated by other DNA sequences in the sample. CDR3 in amino acids: CASSIEHAGGASYGYTF. CDR3 nucleotide sequence: TGCGCCAGTAGTATAGAACACGCAGGGGGCGCGAGCTATGGCTACACCTTC. The rearrangement uses TRBV19 and TRBJ1-2, with 8 nucleotides matching TRBD1. Germline V gene sequence: CDR1 LNHDA, CDR2 SQIVND (reference sequence). The CDR3 contains 17 residues. The full variable domain, completed using reference TRBV19 and TRBJ1-2, is DGGITQSPKYLFRKEGQNVTLSCEQNLNHDAMYWYRQDPGQGLRLIYYSQIVNDFQKGDIAEGYSVSREKKESFPLTVTSAQKNPTAFYLCASSIEHAGGASYGYTFGSGTRLTVV.

The chain employs TRBV21-1 and TRBJ2-7. TRBV21-1 is a pseudogene locus. The CDR3 consists of 10 residues. CDR3 protein: CASSNGGHHF. CDR3 sequence (DNA): TGTGCCAGCAGCAACGGGGGCCATCACTTC.

J is TRBJ2-5 and V is TRBV5-1; 7 bases match TRBD2. V shed 0 bases and J 3 bases; nucleotides not matched to a gene: 8. This CDR3 region has 16 residues. Germline CDR1 reads SGHRS; CDR2 reads YFSETQ. CDR3 bases: TGCGCCAGCAGCTTGGCCACGGGAGGCACAAAAGAGACCCAGTACTTC. Protein sequence: CASSLATGGTKETQYF.

This clone was observed a few times. The V gene is TRBV5-1, the J gene TRBJ2-7, with a weak D call TRBD1 (5 bases). CDR3 length: 16 amino acids. CDR1 and CDR2 (germline): SGHRS, YFSETQ. The ends were cut back, 0 bases at V and 0 bases at J, with 13 bases in the middle. The CDR3 loop is CASSLEGVPSSYEQYF. The CDR3 region has the DNA TGCGCCAGCAGCTTGGAAGGGGTTCCAAGCTCCTACGAGCAGTACTTC. Full variable domain (outside the CDR3, taken from reference TRBV5-1 and TRBJ2-7): KAGVTQTPRYLIKTRGQQVTLSCSPISGHRSVSWYQQTPGQGLQFLFEYFSETQRNKGNFPGRFSGRQFSNSRSEMNVSTLELGDSALYLCASSLEGVPSSYEQYFGPGTRLTVT.

The gene calls are TRBV9 and TRBJ2-7; possible D gene TRBD2, 5 bases. The CDR3 runs 14 residues. Germline V gives CDR1 SGDLS, CDR2 YYNGEE. Trimming shortened V by 3 bases and J by 3 bases, and 13 bases separated the two germline ends. CDR3 nucleotides: TGTGCCAGCAGCGAGGGCGTGGGGAGCTACGAGCAGTACTTC. It translates to CASSEGVGSYEQYF. The full variable domain, with the rest looked up from reference TRBV9 and TRBJ2-7, is DSGVTQTPKHLITATGQRVTLRCSPRSGDLSVYWYQQSLDQGLQFLIQYYNGEERAKGNILERFSAQQFPDLHSELNLSSLELGDSALYFCASSEGVGSYEQYFGPGTRLTVT.

This rearrangement joins TRBV5-1 to TRBJ1-1; D remains unclear. CDR1 SGHRS and CDR2 YFSETQ come from the germline V gene. The CDR3 is made up of 14 amino acids. Trimming took off 3 bases at V and 1 base at J, with 10 bases between the two ends. CDR3 sequence (DNA): TGCGCCAGCAGCTCAACTAGGACGAACACTGAAGCTTTCTTT. Translating gives CASSSTRTNTEAFF.

The chain couples TRBV7-9 to TRBJ1-5, with TRBD1 matching 8 bases. V lost 4 bases, J lost 3 bases, and 8 bases stayed unmatched. CDR1 and CDR2 (germline): SEHNR, FQNEAQ (reference sequence). This CDR3 has 16 amino acids. CDR3 region: CASSSFTGGNNQPQHF. The CDR3 nucleotides read TGTGCCAGCAGCTCCTTTACAGGGGGGAACAATCAGCCCCAGCATTTT.

V usage is TRBV7-9 and J usage is TRBJ1-2; 7 nucleotides line up with TRBD1. The V gene end was trimmed by 4 bases and the J gene end by 5 bases; junction bases not matched to a gene: 7. Per the germline V gene, CDR1 is SEHNR and CDR2 is FQNEAQ (reference sequence). The CDR3 contains 14 residues. The CDR3 coding sequence is TGTGCCAGCAGCTCACGGACAGGAAATTATGGCTACACCTTC. Translation: CASSSRTGNYGYTF.

The gene calls are TRBV4-1 and TRBJ1-2, with D tentatively TRBD1 (5 bases). Deletions cut 0 bases from V and 4 bases from J, with 9 bases between. CDR3 length: 14 residues. The germline V gene has CDR1 MGHRA and CDR2 YSYEKL. The CDR3 here is CASSQDATVYGYTF. CDR3 coding DNA: TGCGCCAGCAGCCAAGACGCGACAGTCTATGGCTACACCTTC.

This clone was seen only a few times. The chain links TRBV6-1 to TRBJ1-5; TRBD1 aligns across 10 bases. V was clipped by 5 bases and J by 5 bases; unmatched bases: 3. CDR1 is MNHNS, CDR2 SASEGT, per germline. The CDR3 consists of 14 residues. CDR3 coding DNA: TGTGCCAGCAGTTGGACAGGGGGGTATCAGCCCCAGCATTTT. Amino acid sequence: CASSWTGGYQPQHF.

The chain combines TRBV6-6 with TRBJ2-7; 8 bases line up with TRBD1. V trimming: 2 bases; J trimming: 3 bases; junction bases outside the gene matches: 6. Germline-derived CDR1 and CDR2 are MNHNY and SVGAGI (reference sequence). The CDR3 length is 15 residues. CDR3 DNA: TGTGCCAGCAGTTACAGGCAGGGGGCGAGCTACGAGCAGTACTTC. It encodes CASSYRQGASYEQYF.

The chain carries TRBV29-1 and TRBJ2-7, with unresolved D. Trimming shortened V by 4 bases and J by 2 bases, and 9 bases separated the two germline ends. The CDR3 runs to 12 residues. Per the germline V gene, CDR1 is SQVTM and CDR2 is ANQGSEA. Written as DNA, the CDR3 is TGCAGCGTTGGTAGGAGCCCCTACGAGCAGTACTTC. Translating gives CSVGRSPYEQYF.

V is TRBV27 and J is TRBJ2-1; D remains unclear. The V end lost 6 bases, the J end lost 7 bases, and 16 bases lay between the germline ends. The CDR3 is made up of 14 amino acids. Germline V gene sequence: CDR1 MNHEY, CDR2 SMNVEV (reference sequence). This chain's CDR3 is CASRARGVVNEQFF. The CDR3 nucleotides read TGTGCCAGCAGGGCACGTGGGGTCGTGAATGAGCAGTTCTTC.

This chain links TRBV7-9 with TRBJ1-4, with 12 bases fitting TRBD1. The CDR3 covers 14 residues. Per the germline V gene, CDR1 is SEHNR and CDR2 is FQNEAQ (reference sequence). V was pared by 3 bases and J by 8 bases, with 1 base of the junction left unmatched. The CDR3 sequence: CASSLGQGAEKLFF. Here the CDR3 DNA reads TGTGCCAGCAGCTTGGGACAGGGGGCGGAAAAACTGTTTTTT. The variable domain in full, completed from reference TRBV7-9 and TRBJ1-4, reads DTGVSQNPRHKITKRGQNVTFRCDPISEHNRLYWYRQTLGQGPEFLTYFQNEAQLEKSRLLSDRFSAERPKGSFSTLEIQRTEQGDSAMYLCASSLGQGAEKLFFGSGTQLSVL.

This chain uses TRBV19 with TRBJ1-4, with D unresolved. The CDR3 contains 13 residues. V lost 10 bases, J lost 5 bases, and 14 bases lay in between. From germline, CDR1 is LNHDA and CDR2 SQIVND (reference sequence). CDR3 sequence: CATPPDPNEKLFF. In nucleotides, the CDR3 is TGTGCCACCCCGCCCGACCCAAATGAAAAACTGTTTTTT.

The chain uses TRBV9 and TRBJ1-2; 7 nucleotides align to TRBD1. V lost 3 bases, J lost 6 bases, and 11 bases stayed unmatched. The CDR3 covers 15 residues. From germline, CDR1 is SGDLS and CDR2 YYNGEE. Here the CDR3 reads CASSDTAQGNDGYTF. The DNA for the CDR3 is TGTGCCAGCAGCGATACGGCACAGGGGAACGATGGCTACACCTTC.

The chain combines TRBV5-1 with TRBJ1-2, with 8 bases aligning to TRBD1. The CDR3 has 18 residues. Germline CDR1 and CDR2: SGHRS and YFSETQ. J was trimmed by 5 bases and V by 4 bases; bases with no gene match: 19. The CDR3 bases are TGCGCCAGCAGCCCCACCCGGGACAGGACTCTCGGAGGGTATGGCTACACCTTC. Its protein product is CASSPTRDRTLGGYGYTF.

The J gene is TRBJ2-7, the V gene TRBV29-1, with TRBD2 matching over 9 bases. Germline CDR1 is SQVTM and CDR2 is ANQGSEA. J was trimmed by 7 bases and V by 4 bases; bases with no gene match: 8. This CDR3 comprises 13 residues. The CDR3 loop is CSVGLAGVGEQYF. In nucleotides, the CDR3 is TGCAGCGTTGGATTAGCGGGAGTAGGAGAGCAGTACTTC.

The chain has TRBV18 and TRBJ2-1; D could derive from TRBD1 or TRBD2 (5 bases each). The germline V gene has CDR1 KGHSH and CDR2 LQKENI. The CDR3 sequence is 16 residues long. The V and J ends lost 6 bases and 9 bases respectively, with 24 bases between them. The CDR3 spells CASSLRDGIPLSEQFF. The CDR3 DNA is TGTGCCAGCTCCCTCCGGGACGGCATTCCCCTTTCTGAGCAGTTCTTC.